The present T cell receptor beta chain was sequenced within a study of blood T cell repertoires in COVID-19. The protocol was immunoSEQ multiplex PCR, while the TCRdb copy is restricted to in-frame clones and leaves out a portion. Found here are more than 80,000 clones, around 90% of them singletons; the top ten hold roughly 10%. This clone was picked up a small number of times. From germline, CDR1 is LNHDA and CDR2 SQIVND (reference sequence). The CDR3 is made up of 14 amino acids. J lost 3 bases, V lost 11 bases, and 11 bases had no gene match. The chain combines TRBV19 with TRBJ1-2, with 8 bases lining up with TRBD1. The sequenced sample consisted of peripheral blood. This clonotype was sampled from a man older than 75 with acute or convalescent COVID-19. The CDR3 loop reads CAVNRGQGDYGYTF. CDR3 nucleotide sequence: TGTGCCGTCAACCGCGGACAGGGAGACTATGGCTACACCTTC.